The 3 T cell receptor beta chains listed next were all sequenced from one sample in a study of shared clonotypes between healthy human individuals. Libraries were prepared by immunoSEQ multiplex PCR; TCRdb keeps only in-frame clonotypes and omits some of them. The sample records more than 900,000 clones, 75% to 80% being singletons. The specimen was memory CD4+ T cells from PBMCs. The sample's subset: CD45RA-negative fraction. These receptor sequences come from a man between 18 and 29 years old in good health. Some clones in this sample may be carry-over from other donors' samples.

As concerns this clone: The sample carries other DNA sequences with the same CDR3. V usage is TRBV28 and J usage is TRBJ2-7; D is ambiguous. CDR1 and CDR2 (germline): MDHEN, SYDVKM. The length of the CDR3 is 12 residues. Trimming pared 4 bases from V and 1 base from J, leaving 5 bases between. The CDR3 sequence is CASSSSSYEQYF. In DNA form, the CDR3 reads TGTGCCAGCAGTTCTTCTTCCTACGAGCAGTACTTC.

This clone was seen many times. Other DNA sequences in this specimen translate into the identical CDR3. The chain has TRBV7-2 and TRBJ2-1; the D gene could be TRBD1 or TRBD2 (5 bases each). The germline gives CDR1 SGHTA, CDR2 FQGNSA. Trimming removed 3 bases at V and 5 bases at J, with 8 bases between. This CDR3 is 13 amino acids long. This CDR3 is CASSLGRDNEQFF. CDR3 nucleotide sequence: TGTGCCAGCAGCTTGGGGCGGGACAATGAGCAGTTCTTC.

This rearrangement joins TRBV5-1 to TRBJ1-3; D remains unclear. The CDR3 sequence is 19 residues long. CDR1 SGHRS and CDR2 YFSETQ come from the germline V gene. The ends were cut back, 0 bases at V and 1 base at J, with 20 bases in the middle. CDR3 DNA sequence: TGCGCCAGCAGCTTGGTGGGAACAGTAATACAGTTGTCTGGAAACACCATATATTTT. Protein sequence: CASSLVGTVIQLSGNTIYF.